This TCR beta chain was documented in a study of a mutant IDH1 vaccine in newly diagnosed glioma. Study as a whole: Vaccinations were initiated 4-6 weeks following radiotherapy alone, or were given together with temozolomide cycles. Receipt of radiotherapy, temozolomide, or both preceded the study, and most received both.

Study conclusions and caveats: With respect to changes in top peripheral T cell clonotypes, pseudoprogression seemed unrelated.

In the case of this clone: The antigen is unknown.

Some clones are missing from TCRdb's copy, which holds only in-frame ones; the method was immunoSEQ multiplex PCR. The table records around 84,000 clones, 81% of them present only once. Noted time point: week 47, end of study. Doses comprised 300 ug of mutant IDH1 20-mer peptide each, plus topical imiquimod. All eight of the vaccinations patients received fell in weeks 1, 3, 5, 7, 11, 15, 19 and 23. CDR1 SGHNT and CDR2 YYREEE come from the germline V gene (reference sequence). V lost 4 bases and J lost 2; bases outside the gene matches: 8. This CDR3 comprises 16 residues. This chain joins TRBV5-4 and TRBJ2-3, with 9 bases lining up with TRBD2. This clonotype was sampled from a man between 40 and 49 years old with glioma. Sequenced here: PBMCs, sampled from a glioma patient whose treatment included an IDH1 peptide vaccine. The CDR3 DNA is TGTGCCAGCAGCCTGCCGGGCGGGAGGGCCACAGATACGCAGTATTTT. Its protein product is CASSLPGGRATDTQYF.